This T cell receptor beta chain was observed in a study of blood T cell repertoires in COVID-19. Sequenced by immunoSEQ multiplex PCR; TCRdb stores in-frame clones only, minus some. The table lists about 330,000 clones, around 87% of them singletons. The CDR3 covers 13 residues. Germline CDR1 LGHNA, CDR2 YNFKEQ. Trimming at V came to 4 bases and at J to 3 bases, leaving 2 bases not matched to a gene. Sequencing input: peripheral blood. The TCR was taken from a woman aged 45-59 years with active or convalescent COVID-19. V is TRBV4-2 and J is TRBJ1-2; TRBD1 aligns across 7 bases. The CDR3 DNA follows: TGTGCCAGCAGCCCAGACAGGGACTATGGCTACACCTTC. It specifies CASSPDRDYGYTF.